This TCR beta chain comes out of a study of cytomegalovirus exposure and HLA in healthy donors. The wider study: The study's early data release held roughly 90 million unique TCRs from HLA-typed donors. Regarding the study as a whole: Researchers reported from a later analysis that most CMV-associated TCR beta chains appeared HLA-restricted. What TCR beta sequences reportedly achieved was accurate prediction of HLA-A and HLA-B alleles in most subjects.

This clone was seen just once. Its antigen remains unknown. Germline lookup yields CDR1 MNHEY and CDR2 SVGAGI. CDR3 length: 14 amino acids. With 60 Vbeta and 13 Jbeta primers, the PCR was carried out. Assay used: immunoSEQ multiplex PCR; TCRdb lists only in-frame clones, some missing. The sample lists under 110,000 clones; 75% to 90% were seen once. Sequenced sample: PBMCs. This rearrangement joins TRBV6-5 to TRBJ2-5; a weak D match, TRBD1 (7 bases). The J call may be in error: the DNA end matches TRBJ2-7 better. The clonotype was recovered from a man aged 25-45 years in good health and CMV-seronegative. CDR3 in amino acids: CASGAGGIWDEQYF. The CDR3 bases are TGTGCCAGCGGCGCAGGGGGGATCTGGGACGAGCAGTACTTC.